Presented here are 29 T cell receptor beta chains from one specimen sequenced in a study of identical twins. TCRdb analysed the 5' RACE reads with MiXCR anew, one entry per CDR3 protein. The data show around 550,000 distinct CDR3 sequences, roughly 15% seen once. These data are also associated with another study on yellow fever vaccine responses in identical twins.

The sample taken for sequencing was CD4+ T cells sorted from blood. The receptors come from a young woman in good health.

This clonotype has a count of ten or more. J is TRBJ1-1 and V is TRBV20-1; D ambiguous. Trimming pared 0 bases from V and 6 bases from J, leaving 20 bases between. This CDR3 has 16 residues. Germline V gives CDR1 DFQATT, CDR2 SNEGSKA (reference sequence). As DNA, the CDR3 is TGCAGTGCTAGAGATCGGGCCACGAGGGTCGGTGCTGAAGCTTTCTTT. This encodes CSARDRATRVGAEAFF.

V is TRBV6-1 and J is TRBJ1-2, with a weak D call TRBD1 (6 bases). The germline V and J ends were trimmed by 6 bases and 1 base, with 12 bases remaining between them. The V gene's germline CDR1 is MNHNS and CDR2 SASEGT. This CDR3 is built from 14 residues. The CDR3 region is CASSRQALNYGYTF. CDR3 sequence (DNA): TGTGCCAGCAGCCGACAGGCTCTTAACTATGGCTACACCTTC.

CDR3 loop: CASSYADSSGANVLTF. The CDR3 DNA reads as TGTGCCAGCAGTTACGCGGACAGCTCTGGGGCCAACGTCCTGACTTTC. The gene calls are TRBV6-5 and TRBJ2-6, with a weak D call TRBD1 (6 bases). Germline-derived CDR1 and CDR2 are MNHEY and SVGAGI. The CDR3 extends over 16 amino acids. Trimming left V 2 bases short and J 0 bases short, with 8 bases between.

This clonotype was seen more than once but under ten times. The genes are TRBV5-1 and TRBJ2-3; 7 bases agree with TRBD2. Germline V lookup: CDR1 SGHRS, CDR2 YFSETQ. Trimming took 0 bases from V and 2 from J; bases not matched to a gene: 6. This CDR3 is 16 amino acids long. The DNA of the CDR3 is TGCGCCAGCAGCTTGGAGGTCGGGGGGAACACAGATACGCAGTATTTT. This gives the protein CASSLEVGGNTDTQYF.

This clonotype has just a few counts. This chain connects TRBV21-1 to TRBJ2-3; the listed D gene, TRBD1, was not tested against the DNA. TRBV21-1 is an annotated pseudogene. The CDR3 is 14 amino acids. In nucleotides, the CDR3 is TGTGCCAGCAGCAAGGGACAGGTCACAGATACGCAGTATTTT. It yields the protein CASSKGQVTDTQYF.

The chain has TRBV12-3 or TRBV12-4 and TRBJ2-7, with D perhaps given as TRBD1 or TRBD2 (5 bases each). The germline V and J ends were trimmed by 5 bases and 3 bases, with 14 bases remaining between them. The CDR3 spans 14 residues. The CDR3 region is CASSRDGRNYEQYF. CDR3 DNA sequence: TGTGCCAGCAGTCGGGACGGAAGGAACTACGAGCAGTACTTC.

This clonotype was observed a handful of times. V is TRBV6-1 and J is TRBJ2-5; D might be TRBD2 (5 bases). The CDR3 is made up of 15 amino acids. Trimming pared 5 bases from V and 7 bases from J, leaving 20 bases between. Germline V gives CDR1 MNHNS, CDR2 SASEGT. CDR3 in DNA: TGTGCCAGCAGTAGCACCCCGGGTGGCAGCGGGACCCAGTACTTC. Its protein is CASSSTPGGSGTQYF.

The V and J genes are TRBV7-2 and TRBJ1-5, with no clear D. V lost 1 base, J lost 9 bases, and 10 bases lay in between. Germline values: CDR1 SGHTA, CDR2 FQGNSA. This CDR3 is built from 13 residues. The CDR3 here is CASSLGPRRPQHF. The CDR3 coding sequence is TGTGCCAGCAGCTTAGGCCCCCGGCGGCCCCAGCATTTT.

The table lists this clonotype with a few counts. The chain combines TRBV28 with TRBJ1-4; tentatively, D is TRBD1 (5 bases). CDR1 is MDHEN and CDR2 is SYDVKM in the germline V gene. The CDR3 is 15 residues long. Trimming took 6 bases from V and 3 from J, leaving 14 bases between them. CDR3 in amino acids: CASRSLGAANEKLFF. The CDR3 nucleotides read TGTGCCAGCAGATCCCTCGGGGCAGCTAATGAAAAACTGTTTTTT.

The genes are TRBV12-3 or TRBV12-4 and TRBJ2-1; D ambiguous. V lost 7 bases and J lost 5, with 15 bases in between. CDR3 size: 14 residues. The CDR3 DNA reads as TGTGCCAGCACCCCATTTACCCAGGACAATGAGCAGTTCTTC. It specifies CASTPFTQDNEQFF.

This clonotype has only a few counts. J is TRBJ1-2 and V is TRBV12-3 or TRBV12-4; 9 positions agree with TRBD1. The CDR3 is 14 residues long. The V gene end was trimmed by 6 bases and the J gene end by 8 bases; junction bases not matched to a gene: 10. The CDR3 region has the DNA TGTGCCAGCAGGGGGACAGGGACCTCGAGGGGCTACACCTTC. Protein: CASRGTGTSRGYTF.

The chain is built from TRBV29-1 and TRBJ2-2; D is tentatively TRBD1 or TRBD2 (5 bases each). Germline V lookup: CDR1 SQVTM, CDR2 ANQGSEA. V was shortened by 5 bases and J by 8 bases, with 15 bases between the two germline ends. This CDR3 comprises 13 residues. CDR3 coding DNA: TGCAGCGTTATACCCGGGACGGGGGGGGAGCTGTTTTTT. It yields the protein CSVIPGTGGELFF.

This clonotype has ten or more counts. At one end the junction does not follow the germline gene, possibly because of a read error. The chain joins TRBV3-1 to TRBJ2-6; D remains unclear. Germline-derived CDR1 and CDR2 are LGHDT and YNNKEL (reference sequence). This CDR3 has 13 amino acids. The CDR3 protein is CASSQVNINVLTF. Here the CDR3 DNA reads TGTGCCAGCAGTCAAGTTAATATCAACGTCCTGACTTTC.

This clonotype was seen a few times. The chain has TRBV12-3 or TRBV12-4 and TRBJ1-2; D is perhaps TRBD1 (6 bases). Trimming pared 3 bases from V and 2 bases from J, leaving 10 bases between. There are 14 residues in the CDR3. The CDR3 DNA reads TGTGCCAGCAGTTTGGACAGCACAAACTATGGCTACACCTTC. This translates into CASSLDSTNYGYTF.

J is TRBJ2-2 and V is TRBV25-1, with 9 nucleotides matching TRBD2. CDR3 length: 18 amino acids. V lost 1 base and J lost 8; bases outside the gene matches: 14. Per the germline V gene, CDR1 is MGHDK and CDR2 is SYGVNS. The CDR3 here is CASSELGAGGHPAGELFF. DNA of the CDR3: TGTGCCAGCAGTGAATTGGGTGCGGGAGGGCACCCGGCTGGGGAGCTGTTTTTT.

The rearrangement joins TRBV18 to TRBJ2-7, with 9 bases that match TRBD2. Losses at the gene ends were 2 bases for V and 4 bases for J; bases not matched to a gene: 6. CDR3 length: 15 residues. Germline V gene lookup returns CDR1 KGHSH and CDR2 LQKENI. For the CDR3, the DNA is TGTGCCAGCTCACCAATGCGGGAGGGCCTTTACGAGCAGTACTTC. It translates to CASSPMREGLYEQYF.

In this sample, this clonotype turned up a few times. CDR3 sequence reads: CSASHPGGGSYEQYF. In DNA form, the CDR3 reads TGCAGTGCTTCCCACCCAGGGGGAGGCTCCTACGAGCAGTACTTC. This chain uses TRBV20-1 with TRBJ2-7, with D tentatively TRBD1 (7 bases). V lost 5 bases, J lost 0 bases, and 17 bases lay in between. Germline V gene sequence: CDR1 DFQATT, CDR2 SNEGSKA (reference sequence). The CDR3 is made up of 15 amino acids.

The chain couples TRBV14 to TRBJ2-1, with D hard to call. V lost 1 base and J lost 6, with 16 bases in between. CDR3 length: 16 amino acids. The germline gives CDR1 SGHDN, CDR2 FVKESK. The CDR3 loop is CASSQVLGVGGNEQFF. DNA for the CDR3: TGTGCCAGCAGCCAAGTTTTGGGTGTGGGTGGCAATGAGCAGTTCTTC.

This clonotype appeared a few times. The chain recombines TRBV2 with TRBJ2-7; D tentatively fits TRBD1 or TRBD2 (5 bases each). Between the trimmed V and J ends, which lost 1 base and 5 bases, there was a span of 15 bases. Germline V gene sequence: CDR1 SNHLY, CDR2 FYNNEI. The CDR3 has 15 residues. CDR3 protein: CASSEVRDLAHEQYF. The CDR3 coding sequence is TGTGCCAGCAGTGAAGTTCGGGACCTGGCCCACGAGCAGTACTTC.

In this sample, this clonotype turned up a few times. The chain uses TRBV12-3 or TRBV12-4 and TRBJ2-1, with D perhaps assigned TRBD1 or TRBD2 (7 bases each). This CDR3 region has 12 residues. Deletions cut 6 bases from V and 14 bases from J, with 17 bases between. CDR3 sequence (DNA): TGTGCCAGCAGCTCCAGACAGGGAGGGAAGTTCTTC. It specifies CASSSRQGGKFF.

The chain recombines TRBV2 with TRBJ2-3; 11 bases are shared with TRBD2. The CDR3 loop spans 17 amino acids. Unmatched junction bases numbered 10, after V lost 6 bases and J lost 2 bases. CDR1 and CDR2 (germline): SNHLY, FYNNEI. The chain's CDR3 is CASRRTLAGGLTDTQYF. CDR3 nucleotides: TGTGCCAGCAGACGCACCCTAGCGGGGGGCCTCACAGATACGCAGTATTTT.

The rearrangement joins TRBV3-1 to TRBJ2-1; weak D call: TRBD2 (7 bases). V was cut by 8 bases and J by 6 bases, with 23 bases left in between. Germline V lookup: CDR1 LGHDT, CDR2 YNNKEL (reference sequence). CDR3 length: 16 amino acids. The DNA of the CDR3 is TGTGCCAGCCGGGGGCCGGGGGAGCGGGACCTCAATGAGCAGTTCTTC. It yields the protein CASRGPGERDLNEQFF.

This clonotype came up a few times. J is TRBJ2-3 and V is TRBV7-2, with 11 bases fitting TRBD2. J gave up 7 bases and V 6 bases, and 12 bases lay outside the gene matches. Germline-derived CDR1 and CDR2 are SGHTA and FQGNSA. The CDR3 runs to 16 residues. CDR3 bases: TGTGCCAGCAGTCACTCCGGGACTAGCGGTCGGCATACGCAGTATTTT. This encodes CASSHSGTSGRHTQYF.

This clonotype was detected many times. The chain carries TRBV5-1 and TRBJ2-2; the match to TRBD1 covers 9 bases. The ends lost 9 bases at V and 1 base at J; junction bases unmatched: 7. Germline V gene sequence: CDR1 SGHRS, CDR2 YFSETQ. The CDR3 runs 15 residues. The CDR3 sequence: CATTRDRENTGELFF. The CDR3 DNA reads TGCGCCACCACCCGGGACAGGGAGAACACCGGGGAGCTGTTTTTT.

V gene TRBV3-1 combines with J gene TRBJ2-7; D is unclear. Germline values: CDR1 LGHDT, CDR2 YNNKEL (reference sequence). This CDR3 spans 14 amino acids. The V gene lost 0 bases and the J gene lost 6 bases, with 12 bases spanning the gap. The CDR3 protein is CASSQDLSLPEQYV. The CDR3 DNA is TGTGCCAGCAGCCAAGATCTAAGTCTCCCCGAGCAGTACGTC.

This chain links TRBV15 with TRBJ2-1; 8 nucleotides line up with TRBD1. This CDR3 contains 15 residues. The germline CDR1 and CDR2 sequences are LNHNV and YYDKDF (reference sequence). V lost 3 bases and J lost 8; bases outside the gene matches: 9. The CDR3 protein is CATSSIGQGIDEQFF. The CDR3 DNA reads as TGTGCCACCAGCAGTATCGGACAGGGAATCGATGAGCAGTTCTTC.

This clonotype was counted many times. This chain joins TRBV12-3 or TRBV12-4 and TRBJ1-1; 7 bases fit TRBD1. Trimming cost V 6 bases and J 7 bases; bases outside gene matches: 8. The CDR3 loop spans 13 amino acids. Written as DNA, the CDR3 is TGTGCCAGCAGACCCGGACAGGAAGATGAAGCTTTCTTT. Translation gives CASRPGQEDEAFF.

Only a few counts were recorded for this clonotype. The genes are TRBV9 and TRBJ2-1; perhaps TRBD1 as D (6 bases). Deletions cut 4 bases from V and 9 bases from J, with 23 bases between. Germline CDR1 and CDR2: SGDLS and YYNGEE. The CDR3 totals 16 residues. DNA for the CDR3: TGTGCCAGCAGCCCCCTCACAGGGCCGGGATCGGTTGAGCAGTTCTTC. This gives the protein CASSPLTGPGSVEQFF. The full variable domain, rest sourced from reference TRBV9 and TRBJ2-1, is DSGVTQTPKHLITATGQRVTLRCSPRSGDLSVYWYQQSLDQGLQFLIQYYNGEERAKGNILERFSAQQFPDLHSELNLSSLELGDSALYFCASSPLTGPGSVEQFFGPGTRLTVL.

Many counts were recorded for this clonotype. This sequence joins TRBV5-1 and TRBJ2-2; D not resolved. The CDR3 is made up of 15 amino acids. The germline CDR1 and CDR2 sequences are SGHRS and YFSETQ. Trimming took off 0 bases at V and 2 bases at J, with 8 bases between the two ends. CDR3 coding DNA: TGCGCCAGCAGCTTGGCCTTGGACAACACCGGGGAGCTGTTTTTT. Protein: CASSLALDNTGELFF.